The table lists the clone carrying this T cell receptor (beta chain) with many counts. Its antigen is not identified. There are 13 residues in the CDR3. The V and J ends lost 4 bases and 3 bases, in that order; junction bases with no gene match: 1. Germline V CDR1 and CDR2: SGHDT, YYEEEE. It was considered stable Graves' hyperthyroidism when ophthalmopathy did not progress within 18 months. The source material, RNA transcripts, was used to amplify TCR beta CDR3 regions. RT-PCR in the first round (using the HTBI primer set) targeted the TCR CDR3. A single record per CDR3 protein comes from TCRdb applying MiXCR to the multiplex PCR reads. The sample contains roughly 570,000 distinct CDR3 sequences, roughly 50% of which appear only once. This sample is drawn from a study of T cells in Graves' hyperthyroidism and ophthalmopathy. Study-wide results and caveats: Classification by a 13 V-J model distinguished ophthalmopathy from stable hyperthyroidism.

Sequencing input: peripheral blood or thyroid tissue (not recorded which). The TCR originated in a woman younger than 35 with Graves' hyperthyroidism. The rearrangement uses TRBV5-6 and TRBJ1-3; 7 positions match TRBD1. The chain's CDR3 is CASSRTGGNTIYF. Here the CDR3 DNA reads TGTGCCAGCAGCCGGACAGGTGGAAACACCATATATTTT.